The clone carrying this T cell receptor (beta chain) was counted a single time. The sample originates from a study of control samples from healthy donors and cancer patients. TCRdb keeps only in-frame clones here, not all; method: immunoSEQ multiplex PCR. Of fewer than 100,000 clones listed, around 80% were seen once; the top ten hold around 10%. Trimming cost V 1 base and J 9 bases; bases outside gene matches: 12. CDR3 size: 17 residues. The germline gives CDR1 MDHEN, CDR2 SYDVKM. The V gene is TRBV28, the J gene TRBJ2-1; 10 positions agree with TRBD2. Sequencing was done on a sample of blood. The sequence came from a woman aged 55 to 70 in good health. The CDR3 here is CASSLLGGTSEGFEQFF. The CDR3 bases are TGTGCCAGCAGTTTATTGGGGGGGACTAGCGAAGGGTTTGAGCAGTTCTTC.